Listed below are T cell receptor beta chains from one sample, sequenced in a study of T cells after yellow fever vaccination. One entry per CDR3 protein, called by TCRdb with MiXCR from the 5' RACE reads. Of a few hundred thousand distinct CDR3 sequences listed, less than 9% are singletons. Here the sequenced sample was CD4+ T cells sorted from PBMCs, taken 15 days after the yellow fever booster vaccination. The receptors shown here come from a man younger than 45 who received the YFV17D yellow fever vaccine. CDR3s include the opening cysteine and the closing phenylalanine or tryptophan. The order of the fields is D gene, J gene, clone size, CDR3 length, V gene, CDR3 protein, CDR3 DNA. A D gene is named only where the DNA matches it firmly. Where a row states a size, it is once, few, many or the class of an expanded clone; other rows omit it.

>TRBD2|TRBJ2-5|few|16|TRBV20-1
CSARPDSGRALETQYF
TGCAGTGCTCGCCCTGATAGCGGGAGGGCCTTGGAGACCCAGTACTTC
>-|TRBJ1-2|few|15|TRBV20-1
CSASAPTLTLYGYTF
TGCAGTGCTAGCGCACCGACACTGACTCTCTATGGCTACACCTTC
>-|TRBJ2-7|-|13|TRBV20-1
CSARDLFLREQYF
TGCAGTGCTAGAGACCTTTTCCTGAGAGAGCAGTACTTC
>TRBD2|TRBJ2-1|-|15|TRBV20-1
CSASGGTRMYNEQFF
TGCAGTGCTAGTGGGGGGACTAGGATGTACAATGAGCAGTTCTTC
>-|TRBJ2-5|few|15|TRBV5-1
CASGDGGGVGETQYF
TGCGCCAGCGGCGATGGCGGAGGGGTAGGCGAGACCCAGTACTTC
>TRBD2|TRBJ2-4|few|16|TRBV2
CASSGRSSGIKNIQYF
TGTGCCAGCAGTGGGAGGTCTAGCGGGATAAAAAACATTCAGTACTTC
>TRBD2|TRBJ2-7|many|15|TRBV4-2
CASSQEGAGVDEQYF
TGTGCCAGCAGCCAAGAGGGAGCGGGAGTAGACGAGCAGTACTTC
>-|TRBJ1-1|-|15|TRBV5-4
CASSLDRVMNTEAFF
TGTGCCAGCAGCTTGGACAGGGTCATGAACACTGAAGCTTTCTTT
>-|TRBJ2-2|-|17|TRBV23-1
CASRQGGKERRTGELFF
TGCGCCAGCAGGCAGGGGGGCAAGGAGAGGAGGACCGGGGAGCTGTTTTTT
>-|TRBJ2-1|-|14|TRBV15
CATSRTRQGGEQFF
TGTGCCACCAGCAGAACTCGACAGGGAGGTGAGCAGTTCTTC
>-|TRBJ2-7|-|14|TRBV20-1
CSASPNGPLYEQYF
TGCAGTGCTAGCCCCAACGGCCCCCTTTACGAGCAGTACTTC
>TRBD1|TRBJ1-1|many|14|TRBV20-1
CSADQGVWNTEAFF
TGCAGTGCAGACCAGGGGGTATGGAACACTGAAGCTTTCTTT
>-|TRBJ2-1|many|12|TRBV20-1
CSARREFNEQFF
TGCAGTGCTAGGAGAGAGTTCAATGAGCAGTTCTTC
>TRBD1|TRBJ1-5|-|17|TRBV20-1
CSARGQEKLLGNQPQHF
TGCAGTGCTCGTGGACAGGAGAAGTTATTGGGCAATCAGCCCCAGCATTTT
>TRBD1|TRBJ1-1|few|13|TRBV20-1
CSASQGANTEAFF
TGCAGTGCTAGTCAGGGGGCGAACACTGAAGCTTTCTTT
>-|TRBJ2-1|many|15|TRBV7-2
CASSPPGVGGNEQFF
TGTGCCAGCAGCCCCCCCGGGGTCGGTGGGAATGAGCAGTTCTTC
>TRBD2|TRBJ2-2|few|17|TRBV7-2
CASSLGPLSGGSGELFF
TGTGCCAGCAGCTTAGGCCCTCTTAGCGGGGGCTCAGGGGAGCTGTTTTTT
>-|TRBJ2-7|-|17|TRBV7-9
CASSLHRQRSPSYEQYF
TGTGCCAGCAGCTTACACCGTCAGCGGAGCCCCTCCTACGAGCAGTACTTC
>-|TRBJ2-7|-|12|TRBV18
CASSQTSYEQYF
TGTGCCAGCTCACAGACATCCTACGAGCAGTACTTC
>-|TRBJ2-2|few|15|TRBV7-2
CASSQMGSDTGELFF
TGTGCCAGCAGCCAAATGGGGTCGGACACCGGGGAGCTGTTTTTT
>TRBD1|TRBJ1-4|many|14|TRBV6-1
CATTRGTGSEKLFF
TGTGCCACCACACGAGGGACAGGGAGTGAAAAACTGTTTTTT
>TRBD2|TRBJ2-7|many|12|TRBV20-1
CSARAGAYEQYF
TGCAGTGCTAGGGCGGGGGCCTACGAGCAGTACTTC
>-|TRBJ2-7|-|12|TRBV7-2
CASSRNLGEQYF
TGTGCCAGCAGCCGGAACTTGGGCGAGCAGTACTTC
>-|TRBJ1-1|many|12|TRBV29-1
CSVGLLNTEAFF
TGCAGCGTAGGACTGCTAAACACTGAAGCTTTCTTT
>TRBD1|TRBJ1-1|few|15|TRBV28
CASSFPDRANTEAFF
TGTGCCAGCAGTTTCCCCGACAGGGCGAACACTGAAGCTTTCTTT
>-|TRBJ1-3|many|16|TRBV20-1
CSARDLAGGVGNTIYF
TGCAGTGCTAGAGATCTCGCCGGAGGAGTCGGAAACACCATATATTTT
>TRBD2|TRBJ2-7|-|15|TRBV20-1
CSAPPASGSSYEQYF
TGCAGTGCCCCACCGGCTAGCGGGAGCTCCTACGAGCAGTACTTC
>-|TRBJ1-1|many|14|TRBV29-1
CSATRGGMNTEAFF
TGCAGCGCCACCCGAGGGGGGATGAACACTGAAGCTTTCTTT
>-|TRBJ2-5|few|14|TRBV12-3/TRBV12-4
CASSLQNPGKTQYF
TGTGCCAGCAGTTTACAAAACCCCGGAAAGACCCAGTACTTC
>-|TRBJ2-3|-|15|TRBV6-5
CASSYSGSITDTQYF
TGTGCCAGCAGTTATTCAGGGAGTATCACAGATACGCAGTATTTT
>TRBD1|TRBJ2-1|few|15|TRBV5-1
CASSLGQGMDHEQFF
TGCGCCAGCAGCTTGGGACAGGGGATGGATCATGAGCAGTTCTTC
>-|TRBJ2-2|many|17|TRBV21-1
CASSKGVEYTVTGELFF
TGTGCCAGCAGCAAAGGGGTAGAGTACACGGTGACCGGGGAGCTGTTTTTT
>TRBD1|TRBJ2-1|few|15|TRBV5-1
CASSYGTGAYNEQFF
TGCGCCAGCAGCTACGGGACAGGGGCCTACAATGAGCAGTTCTTC
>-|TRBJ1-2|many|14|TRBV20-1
CSARDLGHNYGYTF
TGCAGTGCTAGAGATCTCGGGCACAACTATGGCTACACCTTC
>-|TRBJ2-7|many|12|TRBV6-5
CASRSVGYEQYF
TGTGCCAGCAGGTCTGTGGGGTACGAGCAGTACTTC
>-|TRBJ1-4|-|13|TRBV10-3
CAISATMGEKLFF
TGTGCCATCAGTGCGACAATGGGGGAAAAACTGTTTTTT
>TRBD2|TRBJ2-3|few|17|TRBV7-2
CASSSPDWSGRSDTQYF
TGTGCCAGCAGCTCCCCCGACTGGAGCGGGAGATCCGATACGCAGTATTTT
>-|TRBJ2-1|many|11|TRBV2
CASHLYNEQFF
TGTGCCAGTCACCTATACAATGAGCAGTTCTTC
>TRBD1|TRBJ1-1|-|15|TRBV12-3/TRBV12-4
CASSPSGTGLRGTFF
TGTGCCAGCAGTCCTTCCGGGACAGGGCTTCGCGGAACTTTCTTT
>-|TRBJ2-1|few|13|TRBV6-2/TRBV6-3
CASSTGRRAQVIF
TGTGCCAGCAGTACCGGACGGAGGGCCCAAGTGATCTTC
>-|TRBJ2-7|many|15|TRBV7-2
CASSLSGASSYEQYF
TGTGCCAGCAGTCTATCGGGGGCCAGCTCCTACGAGCAGTACTTC
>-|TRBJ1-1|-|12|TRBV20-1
CSTGRGDTEAFF
TGCAGTACCGGACGGGGGGACACTGAAGCTTTCTTT
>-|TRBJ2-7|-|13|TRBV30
CAWNRGVLYEQYF
TGTGCCTGGAATCGTGGCGTACTCTACGAGCAGTACTTC
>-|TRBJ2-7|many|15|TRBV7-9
CASSLDAGAVYEQYF
TGTGCCAGCAGCTTAGATGCAGGAGCGGTCTACGAGCAGTACTTC